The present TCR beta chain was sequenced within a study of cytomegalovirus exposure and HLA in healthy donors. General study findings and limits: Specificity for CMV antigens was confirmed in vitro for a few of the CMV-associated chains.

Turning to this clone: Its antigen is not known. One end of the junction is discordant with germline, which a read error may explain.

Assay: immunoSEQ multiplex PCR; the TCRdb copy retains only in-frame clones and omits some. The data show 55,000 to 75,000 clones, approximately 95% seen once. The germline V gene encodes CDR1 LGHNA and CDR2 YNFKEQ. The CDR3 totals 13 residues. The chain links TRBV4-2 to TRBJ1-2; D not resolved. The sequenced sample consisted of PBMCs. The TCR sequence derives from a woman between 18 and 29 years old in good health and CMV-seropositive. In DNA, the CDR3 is TGTGCCAGCACCCAACCCGAGGTATATGGCTACACCTTC. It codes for CASTQPEVYGYTF.